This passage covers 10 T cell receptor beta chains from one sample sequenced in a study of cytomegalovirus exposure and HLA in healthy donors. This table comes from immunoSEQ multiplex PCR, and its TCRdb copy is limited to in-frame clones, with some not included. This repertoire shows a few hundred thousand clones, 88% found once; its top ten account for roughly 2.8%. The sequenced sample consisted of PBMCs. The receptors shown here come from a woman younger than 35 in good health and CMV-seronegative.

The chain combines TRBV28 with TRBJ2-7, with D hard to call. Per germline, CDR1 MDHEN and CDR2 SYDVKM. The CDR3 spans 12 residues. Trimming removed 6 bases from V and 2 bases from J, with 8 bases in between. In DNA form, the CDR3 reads TGTGCCAGCAGATCAGGTCCCTACGAGCAGTACTTC. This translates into CASRSGPYEQYF.

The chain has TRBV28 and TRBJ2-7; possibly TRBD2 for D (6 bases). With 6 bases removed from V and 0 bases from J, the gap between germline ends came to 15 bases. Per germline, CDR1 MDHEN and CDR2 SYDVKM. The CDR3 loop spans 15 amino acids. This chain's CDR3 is CASSSAGGNSYEQYF. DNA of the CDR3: TGTGCCAGCAGCTCAGCTGGAGGGAACTCCTACGAGCAGTACTTC.

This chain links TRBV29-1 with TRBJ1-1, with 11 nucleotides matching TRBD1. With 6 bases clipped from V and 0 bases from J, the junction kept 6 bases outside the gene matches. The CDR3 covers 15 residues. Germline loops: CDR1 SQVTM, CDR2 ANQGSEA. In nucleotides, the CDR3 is TGCAGCGTAACGCGGACAGGGGGCTTGAACACTGAAGCTTTCTTT. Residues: CSVTRTGGLNTEAFF.

The CDR3 protein is CASSLAGAGDEQFF. The CDR3, as DNA: TGTGCCAGCAGTTTAGCGGGAGCGGGGGATGAGCAGTTCTTC. The gene calls are TRBV27 and TRBJ2-1; TRBD2 matches at 8 bases. The CDR3 totals 14 residues. The germline CDR1 and CDR2 sequences are MNHEY and SMNVEV (reference sequence). V shed 2 bases, J shed 8 bases, and the junction held 5 bases outside the gene matches.

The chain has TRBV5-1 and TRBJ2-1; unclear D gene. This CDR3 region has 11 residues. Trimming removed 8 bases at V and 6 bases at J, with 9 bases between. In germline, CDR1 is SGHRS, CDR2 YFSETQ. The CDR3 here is CASLNSNEQFF. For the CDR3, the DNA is TGCGCCAGTCTTAACTCCAATGAGCAGTTCTTC.

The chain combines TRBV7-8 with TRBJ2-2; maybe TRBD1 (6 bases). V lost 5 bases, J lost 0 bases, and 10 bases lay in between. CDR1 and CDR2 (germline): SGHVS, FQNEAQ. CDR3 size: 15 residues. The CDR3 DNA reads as TGTGCCAGCAGCCCGGGACAAGCGAACACCGGGGAGCTGTTTTTT. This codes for CASSPGQANTGELFF.

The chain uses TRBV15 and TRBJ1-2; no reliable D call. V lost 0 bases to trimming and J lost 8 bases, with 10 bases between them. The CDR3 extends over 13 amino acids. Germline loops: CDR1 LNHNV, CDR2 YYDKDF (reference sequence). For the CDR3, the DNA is TGTGCCACCAGCAGAGACCACCTTGAGGGCTACACCTTC. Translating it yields CATSRDHLEGYTF.

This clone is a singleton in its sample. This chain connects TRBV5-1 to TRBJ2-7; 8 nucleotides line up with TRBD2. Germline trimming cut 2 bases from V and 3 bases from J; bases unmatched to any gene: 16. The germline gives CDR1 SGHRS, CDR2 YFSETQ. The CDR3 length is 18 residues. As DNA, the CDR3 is TGCGCCAGCAGCTTCGGACTAGCCAACCGGGCTCGTGACTACGAGCAGTACTTC. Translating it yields CASSFGLANRARDYEQYF.

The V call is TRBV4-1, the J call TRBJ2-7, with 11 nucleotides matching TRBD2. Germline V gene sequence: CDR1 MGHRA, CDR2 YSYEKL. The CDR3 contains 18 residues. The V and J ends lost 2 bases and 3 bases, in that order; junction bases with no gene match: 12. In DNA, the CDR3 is TGCGCCAGCAGCCAATCCCACCCCAGGGGACTAGCGGACTACGAGCAGTACTTC. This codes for CASSQSHPRGLADYEQYF.

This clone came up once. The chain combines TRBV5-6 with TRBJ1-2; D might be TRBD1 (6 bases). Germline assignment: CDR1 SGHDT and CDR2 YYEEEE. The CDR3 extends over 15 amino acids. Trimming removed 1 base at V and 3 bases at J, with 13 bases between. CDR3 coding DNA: TGTGCCAGCAGCTTGTACTGGGACAAGGACTATGGCTACACCTTC. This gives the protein CASSLYWDKDYGYTF.